A single sample gave rise to the 14 T cell receptor beta chains below, sequenced in a study of OX40 agonist ivuxolimab in advanced cancers. TCRdb's copy holds only in-frame clones and misses some; the assay was immunoSEQ multiplex PCR. Of 15,000 or so clones detected, nearly 75% appear once; the ten largest clones hold over 25%. Sequenced here: CD4+ or CD8+ T cells sorted from blood, sampled in a trial of the OX40 agonist ivuxolimab. The source of these receptors is an adult with an advanced solid tumor such as melanoma, head and neck, liver or kidney cancer.

The chain is built from TRBV10-1 and TRBJ2-2, with TRBD1 identical over 9 bases. The CDR3 is 16 residues long. The germline gives CDR1 WNHNN, CDR2 SYGVQD (reference sequence). After removal of 6 bases from V and 1 base from J, the junction contained 6 bases not matched to a gene. The CDR3 DNA sequence: TGCGCCAGCAGCCCGGGGACAGGGATGAACACCGGGGAGCTGTTTTTT. This sequence encodes CASSPGTGMNTGELFF.

The rearrangement links TRBV9 to TRBJ2-1; D unresolved. The length of the CDR3 is 11 residues. Germline lookup yields CDR1 SGDLS and CDR2 YYNGEE. The V end lost 3 bases, the J end lost 7 bases, and 5 bases lay between the germline ends. The CDR3 sequence is CASSEPNEQFF. CDR3 bases: TGTGCCAGCAGCGAGCCAAATGAGCAGTTCTTC.

The V call is TRBV6-4, the J call TRBJ2-1; 10 nucleotides agree with TRBD1. CDR3 length: 16 residues. Per germline, CDR1 MRHNA and CDR2 SNTAGT. V shed 3 bases and J 8 bases; nucleotides not matched to a gene: 10. CDR3 coding DNA: TGTGCCAGCAGTGAGCTGACAGGGGGCGCAGCCGATGAGCAGTTCTTC. Translation gives CASSELTGGAADEQFF.

The rearrangement uses TRBV25-1 and TRBJ2-7; TRBD1 might be the D (6 bases). The CDR3 contains 15 residues. Germline V gene sequence: CDR1 MGHDK, CDR2 SYGVNS. The V gene lost 2 bases and the J gene lost 0 bases, with 11 bases spanning the gap. The DNA of the CDR3 is TGTGCCAGCAGTGAAAGGGAGACAGGCTCCTACGAGCAGTACTTC. Protein product: CASSERETGSYEQYF.

The gene calls are TRBV27 and TRBJ2-1; TRBD2 aligns across 10 bases. The CDR3 covers 16 residues. The V and J ends lost 6 bases and 2 bases, in that order; junction bases with no gene match: 7. Germline lookup yields CDR1 MNHEY and CDR2 SMNVEV (reference sequence). The CDR3 coding sequence is TGTGCCAGCAGCCAAAGCGGGAGGGCCCCCTACAATGAGCAGTTCTTC. As protein: CASSQSGRAPYNEQFF.

The gene calls are TRBV6-5 and TRBJ1-1; perhaps TRBD1 as D (5 bases). The CDR3 consists of 12 residues. Germline values: CDR1 MNHEY, CDR2 SVGAGI. The ends were cut back, 8 bases at V and 2 bases at J, with 9 bases in the middle. The CDR3 region is CASLRGNTEAFF. CDR3 DNA sequence: TGTGCCAGCTTAAGGGGCAACACTGAAGCTTTCTTT.

This rearrangement joins TRBV4-2 to TRBJ2-3; no clear D. Germline assignment: CDR1 LGHNA and CDR2 YNFKEQ. Trimming cost V 3 bases and J 3 bases, with 7 bases left between them. CDR3 length: 13 amino acids. The CDR3 bases are TGTGCCAGCAGCCACCTTACAACAGATACGCAGTATTTT. It yields the protein CASSHLTTDTQYF.

This chain links TRBV4-3 with TRBJ2-7; the D is unclear. V dropped 0 bases and J dropped 3 bases, with 6 bases sitting between them. The V gene's germline CDR1 is LGHNA and CDR2 YSLEER. This CDR3 is 13 amino acids long. For the CDR3, the DNA is TGCGCCAGCAGCCAAGACCGAAACTACGAGCAGTACTTC. Translated, it gives CASSQDRNYEQYF.

The chain uses TRBV6-5 and TRBJ2-1; D not resolved. Germline V gene lookup returns CDR1 MNHEY and CDR2 SVGAGI. The ends were cut back, 3 bases at V and 11 bases at J, with 8 bases in the middle. This CDR3 spans 11 amino acids. CDR3 DNA: TGTGCCAGCAGTTATAGCACCCAGCAGTTCTTC. Translating it yields CASSYSTQQFF.

The V gene is TRBV6-8, the J gene TRBJ2-7, with 10 bases lining up with TRBD1. This CDR3 has 15 residues. V was clipped by 4 bases and J by 2 bases; unmatched bases: 5. Germline V gene data show CDR1 as MNHGY and CDR2 as SAAAGT. The CDR3 bases are TGTGCCAGCAGTTCCGGACAGGGGGGGCCCTACGAGCAGTACTTC. It encodes CASSSGQGGPYEQYF.

V and J are TRBV7-2 and TRBJ2-1; tentative D call: TRBD1 (6 bases). With 1 base removed from V and 6 bases from J, the gap between germline ends came to 16 bases. Germline-derived CDR1 and CDR2 are SGHTA and FQGNSA. This CDR3 region has 16 residues. CDR3 loop: CASSLDLRGRGNEQFF. In DNA, the CDR3 is TGTGCCAGCAGCTTAGACCTCAGGGGACGGGGCAATGAGCAGTTCTTC.

V gene TRBV7-9 combines with J gene TRBJ1-4; D unresolved. This CDR3 has 14 residues. V shed 5 bases and J shed 4 bases, with 11 bases lying between them. CDR1 is SEHNR and CDR2 is FQNEAQ in the germline V gene (reference sequence). DNA of the CDR3: TGTGCCAGCAGCCTAACAGTAAATAATGAAAAACTGTTTTTT. This translates into CASSLTVNNEKLFF.

The CDR3 DNA reads TGTGCCAGCAGCCTGACTAGCGGGAATAATGAGCAGTTCTTC. As protein: CASSLTSGNNEQFF. The genes are TRBV27 and TRBJ2-1; 11 bases fit TRBD2. Germline V CDR1 and CDR2: MNHEY, SMNVEV (reference sequence). The J segment lost 7 bases and the V segment lost 6 bases, leaving 5 bases of the junction unmatched. The CDR3 has 14 amino acids.

The CDR3 here is CASSPIGGGGANVLTF. The CDR3 nucleotides read TGTGCCAGCAGTCCAATCGGGGGGGGTGGGGCCAACGTCCTGACTTTC. The rearrangement uses TRBV27 and TRBJ2-6; 8 bases agree with TRBD2. J was trimmed by 3 bases and V by 5 bases; bases with no gene match: 6. In germline, CDR1 is MNHEY, CDR2 SMNVEV (reference sequence). The CDR3 covers 16 residues.